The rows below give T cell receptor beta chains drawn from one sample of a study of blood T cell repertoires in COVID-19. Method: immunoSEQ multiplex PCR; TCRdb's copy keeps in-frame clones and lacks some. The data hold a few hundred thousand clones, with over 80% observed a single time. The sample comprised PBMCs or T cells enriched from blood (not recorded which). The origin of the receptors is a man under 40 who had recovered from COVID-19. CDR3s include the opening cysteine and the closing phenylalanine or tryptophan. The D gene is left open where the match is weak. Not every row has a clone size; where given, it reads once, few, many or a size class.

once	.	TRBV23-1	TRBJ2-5	CASSQLGGGLKTQYF	TGCGCCAGCAGTCAGTTGGGCGGGGGCCTAAAGACCCAGTACTTC
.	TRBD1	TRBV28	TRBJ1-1	CASLPQGDRNTEAFF	TGTGCCAGCCTACCACAGGGGGATCGGAACACTGAAGCTTTCTTT
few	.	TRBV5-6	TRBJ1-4	CASSNGQNEKLFF	TGTGCCAGCAGCAACGGACAGAATGAAAAACTGTTTTTT
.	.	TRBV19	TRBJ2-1	CASSIGLGYNEQFF	TGTGCCAGTAGTATAGGCCTCGGGTACAATGAGCAGTTCTTC
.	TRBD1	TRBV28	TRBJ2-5	CASSRRTGKETQYF	TGTGCCAGCAGTCGGAGGACAGGGAAAGAGACCCAGTACTTC
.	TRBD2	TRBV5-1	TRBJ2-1	CASSVDLAGASYNEQFF	TGCGCCAGCAGCGTGGACCTAGCGGGGGCCTCCTACAATGAGCAGTTCTTC
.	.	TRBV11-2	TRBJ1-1	CASSWTQGFHPEAFF	TGTGCCAGCAGCTGGACCCAGGGGTTTCATCCTGAAGCTTTCTTT
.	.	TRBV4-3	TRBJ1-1	CASSQDIHTEAFF	TGCGCCAGCAGCCAAGATATTCACACTGAAGCTTTCTTT
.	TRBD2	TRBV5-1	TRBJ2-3	CASRPSTSGGPSTDTQYF	TGCGCCAGCCGCCCGTCGACTAGCGGGGGCCCTAGCACAGATACGCAGTATTTT
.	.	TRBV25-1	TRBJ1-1	CASSQGYTEAFF	TGTGCCAGCAGTCAGGGGTATACTGAAGCTTTCTTT
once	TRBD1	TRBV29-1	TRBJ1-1	CSASGTGSSNTEAFF	TGCAGCGCATCCGGGACAGGGAGTTCTAACACTGAAGCTTTCTTT
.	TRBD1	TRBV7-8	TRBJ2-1	CASSLVDRGEFF	TGTGCCAGCAGCTTAGTTGACAGGGGGGAGTTCTTC
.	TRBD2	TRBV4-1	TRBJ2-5	CASSHTGLPQETQYF	TGCGCCAGCAGCCATACGGGACTACCCCAAGAGACCCAGTACTTC
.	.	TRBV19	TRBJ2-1	CASSITGSSYNEQFF	TGTGCCAGTAGTATAACAGGAAGCTCCTACAATGAGCAGTTCTTC
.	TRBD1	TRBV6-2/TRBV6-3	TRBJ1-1	CASSPRQGHTEAFF	TGTGCCAGCAGTCCCCGACAGGGGCACACTGAAGCTTTCTTT
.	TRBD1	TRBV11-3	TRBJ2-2	CASSPGQGTGELFF	TGTGCCAGCAGTCCTGGACAGGGCACCGGGGAGCTGTTTTTT
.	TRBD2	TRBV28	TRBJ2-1	CASRAGGVYNEQFF	TGTGCCAGCAGAGCGGGAGGGGTTTACAATGAGCAGTTCTTC
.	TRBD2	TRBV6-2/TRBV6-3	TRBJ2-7	CASRPLAGGPESYEQYF	TGTGCCAGCCGCCCGTTAGCGGGAGGGCCAGAATCCTACGAGCAGTACTTC
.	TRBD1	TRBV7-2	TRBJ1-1	CASSLSWGQGSEAFF	TGTGCCAGCAGCTTAAGCTGGGGACAGGGCTCCGAAGCTTTCTTT
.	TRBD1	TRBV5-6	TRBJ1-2	CASSLGGGVLGYTF	TGTGCCAGCAGCTTGGGAGGGGGCGTTCTCGGCTACACCTTC
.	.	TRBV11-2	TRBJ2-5	CASSTTGTQYF	TGTGCCAGCAGTACAACGGGGACCCAGTACTTC
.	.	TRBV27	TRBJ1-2	CASSSQVNYGYTF	TGTGCCAGCAGTTCCCAGGTTAACTATGGCTACACCTTC
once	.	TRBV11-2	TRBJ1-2	CASSRPRGEARYGYTF	TGTGCCAGCAGTCGGCCGCGGGGGGAGGCTCGCTATGGCTACACCTTC
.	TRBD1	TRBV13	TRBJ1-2	CASSLGAGQVGYTF	TGTGCCAGCAGCTTAGGAGCAGGACAGGTTGGCTACACCTTC
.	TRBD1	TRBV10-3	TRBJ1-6	CAISPQGQGDSPLHF	TGTGCCATCAGTCCTCAAGGACAGGGGGATTCACCCCTCCACTTT
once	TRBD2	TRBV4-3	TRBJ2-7	CASSQDRLAGGPGYF	TGCGCCAGCAGCCAAGATCGTTTAGCGGGGGGGCCGGGGTACTTC
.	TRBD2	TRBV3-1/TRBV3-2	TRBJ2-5	CASSQDRLAGGKETQYF	TGTGCCAGCAGCCAAGATCGCCTAGCGGGGGGGAAGGAGACCCAGTACTTC
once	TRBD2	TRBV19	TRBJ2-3	CASSIAGLAGGPDADTQYF	TGTGCCAGTAGTATAGCGGGACTAGCGGGAGGGCCTGACGCAGATACGCAGTATTTT
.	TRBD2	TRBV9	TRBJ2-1	CASSPHVTSGNNEQFF	TGTGCCAGCAGCCCCCACGTGACTAGCGGGAATAATGAGCAGTTCTTC
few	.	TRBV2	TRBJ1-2	CASSIQTASGHGYTF	TGTGCCAGCAGTATTCAGACAGCCTCTGGGCATGGCTACACCTTC
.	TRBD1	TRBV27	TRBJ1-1	CASSPLTMTGGGMNTEAFF	TGTGCCAGCAGTCCCCTCACAATGACAGGGGGAGGGATGAACACTGAAGCTTTCTTT
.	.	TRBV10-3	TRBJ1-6	CAISESTGGISPLHF	TGTGCCATCAGTGAGTCGACTGGGGGGATTTCACCCCTCCACTTT
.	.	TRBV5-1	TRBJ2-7	CASSLEAGAFEQYF	TGCGCCAGCAGCTTGGAGGCAGGGGCCTTCGAGCAGTACTTC
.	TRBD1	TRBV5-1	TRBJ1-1	CASSLELTGDTEAFF	TGCGCCAGCAGCTTGGAACTAACAGGGGACACTGAAGCTTTCTTT
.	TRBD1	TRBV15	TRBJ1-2	CATSGTGGPFDGYTF	TGTGCCACCAGCGGGACAGGGGGCCCATTTGATGGCTACACCTTC
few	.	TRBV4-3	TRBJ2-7	CASSPGWASYEQYF	TGCGCCAGCAGCCCGGGATGGGCCTCCTACGAGCAGTACTTC
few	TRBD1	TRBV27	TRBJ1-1	CASSFYRGDTEAFF	TGTGCCAGCAGTTTTTACAGGGGCGACACTGAAGCTTTCTTT
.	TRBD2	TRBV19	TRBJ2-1	CASSILAGGGYNEQFF	TGTGCCAGTAGTATCTTAGCGGGAGGGGGGTACAATGAGCAGTTCTTC
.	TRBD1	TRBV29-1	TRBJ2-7	CSVLPTGGSYEQYF	TGCAGCGTCTTACCGACAGGGGGGTCCTACGAGCAGTACTTC
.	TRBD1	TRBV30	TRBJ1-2	CAWSYPNRQGGGYTF	TGTGCCTGGAGCTACCCAAATAGACAGGGTGGCGGCTACACCTTC
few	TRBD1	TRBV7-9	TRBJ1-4	CASSPDRVREKLFF	TGTGCCAGCAGCCCCGACAGGGTGCGCGAAAAACTGTTTTTT
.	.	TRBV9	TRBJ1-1	CASSVVGGDTEAFF	TGTGCCAGCAGCGTAGTCGGGGGGGACACTGAAGCTTTCTTT
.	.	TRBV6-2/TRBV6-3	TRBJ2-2	CASTPFSPNTGELFF	TGTGCCAGCACCCCCTTTAGTCCGAACACCGGGGAGCTGTTTTTT
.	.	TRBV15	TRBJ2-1	CATSRQGMDEQFF	TGTGCCACCAGCAGACAGGGTATGGATGAGCAGTTCTTC
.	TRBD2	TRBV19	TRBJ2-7	CASSISGLAGLEQYF	TGTGCCAGTAGTATATCGGGACTAGCGGGACTCGAGCAGTACTTC
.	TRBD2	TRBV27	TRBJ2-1	CASSGLAGYNEQFF	TGTGCCAGCAGCGGACTAGCGGGGTACAATGAGCAGTTCTTC
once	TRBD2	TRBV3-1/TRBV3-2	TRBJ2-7	CASSQGEARGGGPSYEQYF	TGTGCCAGCAGCCAAGGGGAGGCTCGCGGGGGGGGCCCCTCCTACGAGCAGTACTTC
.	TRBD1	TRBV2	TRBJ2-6	CASNSGTGFSGANVLTF	TGTGCCAGCAATTCCGGGACAGGGTTCTCTGGGGCCAACGTCCTGACTTTC
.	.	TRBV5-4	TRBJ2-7	CASSLSTEQYF	TGTGCCAGCAGCCTGAGTACCGAGCAGTACTTC
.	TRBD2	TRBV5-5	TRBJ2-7	CASSFSGLTSGGYEQYF	TGTGCCAGCAGCTTTTCGGGGTTGACTAGCGGGGGTTACGAGCAGTACTTC
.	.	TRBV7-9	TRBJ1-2	CASSLDPGHIYGYTF	TGTGCCAGCAGCTTAGATCCGGGACACATCTATGGCTACACCTTC
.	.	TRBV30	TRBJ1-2	CAWSVFGSSNYGYTF	TGTGCCTGGAGTGTATTTGGCAGTTCAAACTATGGCTACACCTTC
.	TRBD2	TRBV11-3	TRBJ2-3	CASSPSGGSGTDTQYF	TGTGCCAGCAGTCCTAGCGGGGGGTCTGGCACAGATACGCAGTATTTT
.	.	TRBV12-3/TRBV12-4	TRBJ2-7	CASTHGLAYEQYF	TGTGCCAGCACCCATGGTCTAGCCTACGAGCAGTACTTC
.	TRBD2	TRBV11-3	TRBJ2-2	CASSSGTSGSLGELFF	TGTGCCAGCAGCTCCGGGACTAGCGGGTCCCTCGGGGAGCTGTTTTTT
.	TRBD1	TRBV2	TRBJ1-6	CASSNDRDRNSPLHF	TGTGCCAGCAGTAATGACAGGGACCGAAATTCACCCCTCCACTTT
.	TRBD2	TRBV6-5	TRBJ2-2	CASRRGDTGELFF	TGTGCCAGCAGGCGGGGGGACACCGGGGAGCTGTTTTTT